The next 29 T cell receptor beta chains were all read from a single sample in a study of blood T cell repertoires in COVID-19. The data were produced by immunoSEQ multiplex PCR, yet TCRdb's version contains in-frame clones alone and is incomplete. Here the sample spans about 360,000 clones, 75% to 90% being singletons. Sequencing used peripheral blood. These receptor sequences come from a woman aged 55-75 years with COVID-19, enrolled during active disease.

This rearrangement joins TRBV6-2 or TRBV6-3 to TRBJ1-1, with a possible D match to TRBD1 (5 bases). CDR3 length: 14 amino acids. In germline, CDR1 is MNHEY, CDR2 SVGEGT. The germline V and J ends were trimmed by 6 bases and 2 bases, with 13 bases remaining between them. This chain's CDR3 is CASRYPRENTEAFF. For the CDR3, the DNA is TGTGCCAGCAGGTACCCCAGGGAAAACACTGAAGCTTTCTTT.

The chain has TRBV18 and TRBJ2-7; TRBD1 might be the D (5 bases). Trimming removed 2 bases at V and 1 base at J, with 9 bases between. The CDR3 is made up of 14 amino acids. Germline CDR1 is KGHSH and CDR2 is LQKENI. The CDR3 DNA is TGTGCCAGCTCACCAAGGTCAGGGTCCTACGAGCAGTACTTC. This translates into CASSPRSGSYEQYF.

The rearrangement joins TRBV2 to TRBJ2-7; 10 bases agree with TRBD1. The junction had 6 bases not matched to a gene; V was cut back by 4 bases and J by 6 bases. The CDR3 is made up of 14 amino acids. The germline CDR1 and CDR2 sequences are SNHLY and FYNNEI. Here the CDR3 reads CASSVETGGAEQYF. Here the CDR3 DNA reads TGTGCCAGCAGTGTGGAGACAGGGGGCGCCGAGCAGTACTTC.

As concerns this clone: Other nucleotide sequences from this sample produce the same CDR3. The chain has TRBV7-2 and TRBJ2-3; no clear D. CDR1 is SGHTA and CDR2 is FQGNSA in the germline V gene. V gave up 3 bases and J gave up 2 bases, with 9 bases separating them. CDR3 length: 14 residues. CDR3 bases: TGTGCCAGCAGCTTGATGGCTTCCACAGATACGCAGTATTTT. The encoded protein is CASSLMASTDTQYF.

The chain combines TRBV24-1 with TRBJ2-3, with 8 bases matching TRBD1. The CDR3 contains 17 residues. V lost 5 bases to trimming and J lost 3 bases; unmatched junction nucleotides: 12. Looked up from germline, CDR1 is KGHDR and CDR2 is SFDVKD. CDR3 in amino acids: CATSASPGTGPTDTQYF. The CDR3 DNA reads TGTGCCACCAGTGCCTCGCCCGGGACAGGCCCAACAGATACGCAGTATTTT.

The chain has TRBV9 and TRBJ2-1; maybe TRBD2 (6 bases). CDR3 size: 15 residues. In germline, CDR1 is SGDLS, CDR2 YYNGEE. V shed 0 bases and J shed 5 bases, with 12 bases lying between them. This CDR3 is CASSVVAWGDNEQFF. The CDR3 nucleotides are TGTGCCAGCAGCGTAGTGGCTTGGGGGGACAATGAGCAGTTCTTC. The variable domain in full, completed from reference TRBV9 and TRBJ2-1, reads DSGVTQTPKHLITATGQRVTLRCSPRSGDLSVYWYQQSLDQGLQFLIQYYNGEERAKGNILERFSAQQFPDLHSELNLSSLELGDSALYFCASSVVAWGDNEQFFGPGTRLTVL.

The table lists this clone with a few counts. CDR3 amino acids: CASRPHAGGAYGYTF. CDR3 DNA: TGTGCCAGTAGACCCCACGCAGGGGGTGCTTATGGCTACACCTTC. This sequence joins TRBV19 and TRBJ1-2; 7 bases fit TRBD1. With 6 bases clipped from V and 5 bases from J, the junction kept 12 bases outside the gene matches. This CDR3 has 15 residues. CDR1 is LNHDA, CDR2 SQIVND, per germline (reference sequence).

CDR3 nucleotide sequence: TGTGCCAGCAGTTACTCGGCAGGGTTTGGTGGCGAGCAGTACTTC. Protein: CASSYSAGFGGEQYF. The chain recombines TRBV6-2 or TRBV6-3 with TRBJ2-7, with D possibly TRBD1 on 5 matching bases. Germline V gene sequence: CDR1 MNHEY, CDR2 SVGEGT. CDR3 size: 15 residues. The germline V and J ends were trimmed by 0 bases and 6 bases, with 15 bases remaining between them.

This chain connects TRBV27 to TRBJ1-1; D not resolved. Trimming removed 11 bases from V and 6 bases from J, with 13 bases in between. There are 11 residues in the CDR3. Germline CDR1 reads MNHEY; CDR2 reads SMNVEV (reference sequence). The CDR3 DNA sequence: TGTGCCTCTCGCTTTGGCTCTGAAGCTTTCTTT. Translation gives CASRFGSEAFF.

The chain couples TRBV7-3 to TRBJ2-3, with 11 bases lining up with TRBD2. The CDR3 contains 18 residues. Germline CDR1 is SGHTA and CDR2 is FQGTGA. V shed 3 bases, J shed 4 bases, and the junction held 12 bases outside the gene matches. CDR3 sequence (DNA): TGTGCCAGCAGCTTGTTTGCCGAGGTAGCGGGGGGGCCAGATACGCAGTATTTT. It is translated as CASSLFAEVAGGPDTQYF.

This clone has only a few counts. CDR3 residues: CASRGSRTGSTYEQYF. CDR3 DNA sequence: TGTGCCAGCAGGGGGTCCCGGACAGGAAGTACCTACGAGCAGTACTTC. The chain is built from TRBV2 and TRBJ2-7; TRBD1 matches at 7 bases. Germline V gene sequence: CDR1 SNHLY, CDR2 FYNNEI. The V and J ends lost 6 bases and 2 bases, in that order; junction bases with no gene match: 13. The CDR3 extends over 16 amino acids. Using reference TRBV2 and TRBJ2-7 for the parts outside the CDR3, the full variable domain is EPEVTQTPSHQVTQMGQEVILRCVPISNHLYFYWYRQILGQKVEFLVSFYNNEISEKSEIFDDQFSVERPDGSNFTLKIRSTKLEDSAMYFCASRGSRTGSTYEQYFGPGTRLTVT.

J is TRBJ2-5 and V is TRBV21-1; TRBD2, as called in the table, went unchecked against the DNA. TRBV21-1 is a pseudogene locus. There are 16 residues in the CDR3. The CDR3 here is CASSKWTRGRGETQYF. The CDR3, as DNA: TGTGCCAGCAGCAAATGGACTAGAGGCCGGGGGGAGACCCAGTACTTC.

This clone came up once. This sequence joins TRBV9 and TRBJ2-3; 8 bases are a match to TRBD2. The CDR3 totals 16 residues. The junction had 10 bases not matched to a gene; V was cut back by 0 bases and J by 7 bases. Germline CDR1 is SGDLS and CDR2 is YYNGEE. CDR3 DNA sequence: TGTGCCAGCAGCGTAGAGGTCGGGGGGGGAAGTAATACGCAGTATTTT. As protein: CASSVEVGGGSNTQYF.

The chain recombines TRBV7-6 with TRBJ2-6; D is ambiguous. V gave up 3 bases and J gave up 0 bases, with 6 bases separating them. This CDR3 is 15 amino acids long. The germline gives CDR1 SGHVS, CDR2 FNYEAQ. CDR3 bases: TGTGCCAGCAGCTTCGGTAGCTCTGGGGCCAACGTCCTGACTTTC. This gives the protein CASSFGSSGANVLTF.

This chain joins TRBV3-1 (or the pseudogene TRBV3-2) and TRBJ2-3; TRBD1 agrees at 7 bases. Trimming cost V 2 bases and J 3 bases; bases outside gene matches: 11. Germline-derived CDR1 and CDR2 are LGHDT and YNNKEL (reference sequence). The CDR3 sequence is 17 residues long. DNA for the CDR3: TGTGCCAGCAGCCAAAGATCGGGACAGTTAAGTACAGATACGCAGTATTTT. It yields the protein CASSQRSGQLSTDTQYF.

The CDR3 DNA reads as TGTGCCAGCAGCGAAGGTCGACAGGGTCTAAAACTGTTTTTT. Its translation: CASSEGRQGLKLFF. V usage is TRBV11-3 and J usage is TRBJ1-4; 7 nucleotides line up with TRBD1. The germline CDR1 and CDR2 sequences are SGHNT and YENEEA. Trimming removed 5 bases from V and 10 bases from J; junction bases left unmatched: 10. The CDR3 sequence is 14 residues long.

This clone was recorded once. The rearrangement joins TRBV6-2 or TRBV6-3 to TRBJ2-5, with 13 bases matching TRBD2. Per germline, CDR1 MNHEY and CDR2 SVGEGT. The CDR3 length is 17 residues. After removal of 6 bases from V and 5 bases from J, the junction contained 12 bases not matched to a gene. CDR3 in amino acids: CASSRTGTSGTGETQYF. The CDR3 DNA sequence: TGTGCCAGCAGCCGCACCGGGACTAGCGGGACAGGGGAGACCCAGTACTTC.

This clone was observed a single time. The chain is built from TRBV27 and TRBJ1-4, with D perhaps TRBD1 (6 bases). This CDR3 has 14 residues. Germline V gene data show CDR1 as MNHEY and CDR2 as SMNVEV (reference sequence). V lost 6 bases, J lost 7 bases, and 15 bases lay in between. CDR3 protein: CASRGGQGGEKLFF. The CDR3 nucleotides read TGTGCCAGCAGAGGGGGTCAGGGCGGTGAAAAACTGTTTTTT.

The chain is built from TRBV10-1 and TRBJ2-7; a possible D gene is TRBD1 (6 bases). Germline V CDR1 and CDR2: WNHNN, SYGVQD (reference sequence). There are 12 residues in the CDR3. The V gene lost 8 bases and the J gene lost 3 bases, with 11 bases spanning the gap. CDR3 nucleotides: TGCGCCAGCGGGGACATCCTCTACGAGCAGTACTTC. Translating gives CASGDILYEQYF.

The rearrangement uses TRBV5-1 and TRBJ2-7, with 7 positions matching TRBD1. The germline V gene has CDR1 SGHRS and CDR2 YFSETQ. The CDR3 has 15 residues. V gave up 4 bases and J gave up 3 bases; unmatched junction bases: 10. DNA of the CDR3: TGCGCCAGCAGCCTCGGACAGGTGGGCCACTACGAGCAGTACTTC. Its protein product is CASSLGQVGHYEQYF.

J is TRBJ1-2 and V is TRBV5-4; 7 nucleotides align to TRBD1. The CDR3 has 13 residues. Germline lookup yields CDR1 SGHNT and CDR2 YYREEE (reference sequence). V was clipped by 2 bases and J by 8 bases; unmatched bases: 6. The CDR3 DNA reads as TGTGCCAGCAGCTTTAAAACAGGGGTAGGCTACACCTTC. Translation gives CASSFKTGVGYTF.

This chain links TRBV24-1 with TRBJ2-2, with 11 bases matching TRBD2. The CDR3 loop spans 16 amino acids. In germline, CDR1 is KGHDR, CDR2 SFDVKD. After removal of 9 bases from V and 7 bases from J, the junction contained 12 bases not matched to a gene. This CDR3 reads CATRWTSGWGGGELFF. In DNA, the CDR3 is TGTGCCACCCGATGGACTAGCGGGTGGGGCGGCGGGGAGCTGTTTTTT.

The chain employs TRBV30 and TRBJ1-4, with TRBD1 matching 7 bases. This CDR3 spans 15 amino acids. The germline V gene encodes CDR1 GTSNPN and CDR2 SVGIG (reference sequence). V shed 2 bases and J 13 bases; nucleotides not matched to a gene: 16. The CDR3 loop reads CAWSTQTTGARGLFF. CDR3 sequence (DNA): TGTGCCTGGAGTACACAAACTACAGGGGCTCGGGGACTGTTTTTT.

V usage is TRBV19 and J usage is TRBJ1-5; a possible D gene is TRBD1 (6 bases). The CDR3 sequence is 18 residues long. Looked up from germline, CDR1 is LNHDA and CDR2 is SQIVND (reference sequence). Trimming shortened V by 1 base and J by 4 bases, and 20 bases separated the two germline ends. The CDR3 loop is CASSIGQGLGTGNQPQHF. The CDR3 nucleotides are TGTGCCAGTAGTATAGGTCAGGGGCTGGGTACGGGGAATCAGCCCCAGCATTTT.

The V call is TRBV30, the J call TRBJ2-6; tentatively, D is TRBD1 (5 bases). Germline CDR1 GTSNPN, CDR2 SVGIG (reference sequence). V was shortened by 1 base and J by 1 base, with 5 bases between the two germline ends. The CDR3 has 14 amino acids. The CDR3, as DNA: TGTGCCTGGAGTGAGGGGTCTGGGGCCAACGTCCTGACTTTC. Amino acid sequence: CAWSEGSGANVLTF.

The chain employs TRBV5-4 and TRBJ2-1; D is unresolved. Per the germline V gene, CDR1 is SGHNT and CDR2 is YYREEE (reference sequence). The CDR3 has 11 amino acids. Trimming took off 3 bases at V and 5 bases at J, with 3 bases between the two ends. The CDR3 loop reads CASSSNNEQFF. The CDR3 DNA reads as TGTGCCAGCAGCTCTAACAATGAGCAGTTCTTC.

The chain uses TRBV5-1 and TRBJ2-7, with D possibly being TRBD2 (6 bases). The V gene lost 6 bases and the J gene lost 6 bases, with 22 bases spanning the gap. There are 15 residues in the CDR3. Germline CDR1 is SGHRS and CDR2 is YFSETQ. The CDR3 DNA reads TGCGCCAGCACTCGCTGGGGGGACCTTCCCTCCGAGCAGTACTTC. It encodes CASTRWGDLPSEQYF.

The rearrangement uses TRBV18 and TRBJ1-2; D gene ambiguous. Trimming shortened V by 3 bases and J by 8 bases, and 10 bases separated the two germline ends. The CDR3 loop spans 12 amino acids. Germline V gene data show CDR1 as KGHSH and CDR2 as LQKENI. CDR3 nucleotide sequence: TGTGCCAGCTCACCGCGACCGGGAGGCTACACCTTC. This sequence encodes CASSPRPGGYTF.

In DNA, the CDR3 is TGTGCCAGTAGTTTGCCGGGACAGGGATCTGAAGCTTTCTTT. It specifies CASSLPGQGSEAFF. This sequence joins TRBV19 and TRBJ1-1; 9 nucleotides match TRBD1. Germline V CDR1 and CDR2: LNHDA, SQIVND (reference sequence). Trimming at V came to 5 bases and at J to 6 bases, leaving 7 bases not matched to a gene. This CDR3 contains 14 residues.